A single sample is the source of the 15 T cell receptor beta chains below, sequenced in a study of blood T cells in healthy people across ages. PCR was performed a second time for about 6 to 12 cycles using a sample-barcoded 5' primer and a J-beta primer mix. TCRdb processed the 5' RACE reads anew with MiXCR; each CDR3 protein has one entry. Among 1,500,000 or so distinct CDR3 sequences listed, roughly 60% were seen once. Input material: blood. These receptor sequences come from a man aged 18-30 years in good health.

This clonotype was observed a few times. The V gene is TRBV27, the J gene TRBJ2-7; TRBD2 matches at 14 bases. The CDR3 consists of 16 residues. The junction had 5 bases not matched to a gene; V was cut back by 4 bases and J by 3 bases. Germline V gene sequence: CDR1 MNHEY, CDR2 SMNVEV (reference sequence). The CDR3, as DNA: TGTGCCAGCAGTTATCTGGGGACTAGCGGGAGCTACGAGCAGTACTTC. Its translation: CASSYLGTSGSYEQYF.

The chain links TRBV6-6 to TRBJ1-6; 10 bases are shared with TRBD1. Germline V lookup: CDR1 MNHNY, CDR2 SVGAGI (reference sequence). J was trimmed by 10 bases and V by 4 bases; bases with no gene match: 4. This CDR3 has 14 amino acids. The CDR3 sequence: CASSSRDRGSPLHF. In nucleotides, the CDR3 is TGTGCCAGCAGTTCGCGGGACAGGGGATCACCCCTCCACTTT.

A few counts support this clonotype. This rearrangement joins TRBV20-1 to TRBJ2-6; maybe TRBD1 (6 bases). Germline-derived CDR1 and CDR2 are DFQATT and SNEGSKA (reference sequence). CDR3 length: 12 residues. The V end was cut by 1 base, the J end by 14 bases, with 12 bases between. CDR3 protein: CSARGDTPFLTF. CDR3 in DNA: TGCAGTGCTAGAGGGGACACACCCTTCCTGACTTTC.

This clonotype turned up a few times. V gene TRBV29-1 combines with J gene TRBJ2-5; D gene unclear. V lost 7 bases and J 3 bases, leaving 18 bases between the germline ends. Per the germline V gene, CDR1 is SQVTM and CDR2 is ANQGSEA. The CDR3 is made up of 14 amino acids. The CDR3 coding sequence is TGCAGCGCCCGAAGGCACACCGATGAAGAGACCCAGTACTTC. As protein: CSARRHTDEETQYF.

This rearrangement joins TRBV20-1 to TRBJ1-5; TRBD1 matches 8 bases. Trimming at V came to 3 bases and at J to 3 bases, leaving 7 bases not matched to a gene. In germline, CDR1 is DFQATT, CDR2 SNEGSKA (reference sequence). The CDR3 has 15 residues. The CDR3 DNA is TGCAGTGCTAGGGCACCGGGACAGGACAATCAGCCCCAGCATTTT. Translating gives CSARAPGQDNQPQHF.

This clonotype was counted a few times. V is TRBV5-1 and J is TRBJ2-1, with 8 positions matching TRBD1. From germline, CDR1 is SGHRS and CDR2 YFSETQ. J gave up 0 bases and V 4 bases, and 6 bases lay outside the gene matches. CDR3 length: 16 amino acids. Here the CDR3 reads CASSHRQGSSYNEQFF. Here the CDR3 DNA reads TGCGCCAGCAGCCACCGACAGGGGAGCTCCTACAATGAGCAGTTCTTC.

This chain uses TRBV10-1 with TRBJ1-6; D call uncertain. Trimming cost V 6 bases and J 7 bases, with 10 bases left between them. CDR1 WNHNN and CDR2 SYGVQD come from the germline V gene (reference sequence). CDR3 length: 13 amino acids. CDR3 coding DNA: TGCGCCAGCAGAAGGGTCTTGAATTCACCCCTCCACTTT. This encodes CASRRVLNSPLHF.

Here the CDR3 reads CASSPSTGVYSPLHF. In nucleotides, the CDR3 is TGCGCCAGCAGCCCGTCAACAGGGGTTTATTCACCCCTCCACTTT. This chain uses TRBV4-1 with TRBJ1-6; 7 bases match TRBD1. Germline V gives CDR1 MGHRA, CDR2 YSYEKL. The length of the CDR3 is 15 residues. Trimming took 4 bases from V and 8 from J; bases not matched to a gene: 8.

This chain uses TRBV4-3 with TRBJ2-3; D gene ambiguous. Germline V lookup: CDR1 LGHNA, CDR2 YSLEER. The CDR3 consists of 14 residues. Trimming removed 2 bases at V and 5 bases at J, with 11 bases between. CDR3 sequence: CASSQTGQIDTQYF. CDR3 DNA sequence: TGCGCCAGCAGCCAAACCGGCCAAATAGATACGCAGTATTTT.

The genes are TRBV7-8 and TRBJ2-7; a weak D match, TRBD2 (5 bases). Germline V lookup: CDR1 SGHVS, CDR2 FQNEAQ. Between the trimmed V and J ends, which lost 3 bases and 0 bases, there was a span of 21 bases. The CDR3 length is 18 residues. CDR3 nucleotides: TGTGCCAGCAGCTTGGATTTAGTGGCGGGCCTAAGCTCCTACGAGCAGTACTTC. Translation: CASSLDLVAGLSSYEQYF. Together with reference TRBV7-8 and TRBJ2-7, the CDR3 gives the full variable domain: GAGVSQSPRYKVAKRGQDVALRCDPISGHVSLFWYQQALGQGPEFLTYFQNEAQLDKSGLPSDRFFAERPEGSVSTLKIQRTQQEDSAVYLCASSLDLVAGLSSYEQYFGPGTRLTVT.

The chain has TRBV6-1 and TRBJ2-1; D gene unclear. Germline-derived CDR1 and CDR2 are MNHNS and SASEGT. This CDR3 is 15 amino acids long. V gave up 5 bases and J gave up 0 bases, with 11 bases separating them. The CDR3 region is CASSPLMDSYNEQFF. The CDR3 nucleotides are TGTGCCAGCAGTCCCCTCATGGACTCCTACAATGAGCAGTTCTTC.

This clonotype was detected a few times. This chain links TRBV6-6 with TRBJ2-5; 7 positions match TRBD1. The CDR3 is 16 amino acids. The V gene's germline CDR1 is MNHNY and CDR2 SVGAGI (reference sequence). Trimming at V came to 5 bases and at J to 1 base, leaving 10 bases not matched to a gene. The CDR3: CASSPRWGQIQETQYF. Here the CDR3 DNA reads TGTGCCAGCAGTCCGAGATGGGGACAGATCCAAGAGACCCAGTACTTC.

The chain links TRBV30 to TRBJ2-4, with 11 positions matching TRBD2. Germline trimming cut 2 bases from V and 2 bases from J; bases unmatched to any gene: 8. The CDR3 covers 17 residues. From germline, CDR1 is GTSNPN and CDR2 SVGIG (reference sequence). The CDR3 is CAWSSLLAGGTKNIQYF. CDR3 bases: TGTGCCTGGAGTTCCCTTTTAGCGGGAGGGACCAAAAACATTCAGTACTTC.

This clonotype was found a few times. The gene calls are TRBV27 and TRBJ2-4; 11 nucleotides agree with TRBD2. The J call may be incorrect, as the DNA end agrees better with TRBJ2-7. Germline lookup yields CDR1 MNHEY and CDR2 SMNVEV (reference sequence). CDR3 length equals 14 residues. CDR3 bases: TGTGCCAGCAGAGAAGGCCTAGCGGGAGGCGAGCAGTACTTC. Translated, it gives CASREGLAGGEQYF.

There are a few counts of this clonotype. The chain carries TRBV10-3 and TRBJ1-1, with 8 bases identical to TRBD1. With 11 bases clipped from V and 8 bases from J, the junction kept 10 bases outside the gene matches. CDR1 is ENHRY and CDR2 is SYGVKD in the germline V gene. CDR3 size: 12 residues. The CDR3 DNA is TGTGCCGGCCGGGGGCCAGGGGGCGAAGCTTTCTTT. Translation: CAGRGPGGEAFF.